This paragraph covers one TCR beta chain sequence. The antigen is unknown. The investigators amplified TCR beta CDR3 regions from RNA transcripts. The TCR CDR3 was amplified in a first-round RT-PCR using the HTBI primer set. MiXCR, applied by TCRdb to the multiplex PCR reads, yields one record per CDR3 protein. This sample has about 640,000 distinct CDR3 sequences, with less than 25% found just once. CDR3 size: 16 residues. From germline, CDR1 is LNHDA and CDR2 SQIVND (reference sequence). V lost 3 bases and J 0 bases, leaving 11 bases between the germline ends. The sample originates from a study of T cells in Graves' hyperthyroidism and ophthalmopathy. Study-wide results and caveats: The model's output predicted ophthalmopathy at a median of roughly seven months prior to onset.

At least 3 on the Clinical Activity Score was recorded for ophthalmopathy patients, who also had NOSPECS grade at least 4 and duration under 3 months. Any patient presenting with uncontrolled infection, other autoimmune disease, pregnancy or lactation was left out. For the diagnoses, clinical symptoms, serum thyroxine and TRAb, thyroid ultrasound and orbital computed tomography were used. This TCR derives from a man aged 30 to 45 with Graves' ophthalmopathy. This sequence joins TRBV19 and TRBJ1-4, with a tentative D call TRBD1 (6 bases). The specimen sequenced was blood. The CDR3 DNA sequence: TGTGCCAGTAGTATTCTAGGGGGTGCAACTAATGAAAAACTGTTTTTT. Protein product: CASSILGGATNEKLFF.